This TCR beta chain stems from a study of sequential checkpoint blockade in melanoma. The data were produced by immunoSEQ multiplex PCR, yet TCRdb's version contains in-frame clones alone and is incomplete. The sample lists 3,000 to 3,500 clones; 20% to 25% were seen once. This clone was seen many times. Treatment denoted: randomized to nivolumab then ipilimumab (arm A) or the reverse (arm B). This receptor was identified in a human patient with melanoma. Some clones in this sample may be carry-over from other donors' samples. The material sequenced was tumor tissue (inferred from file names), taken from a patient given nivolumab and ipilimumab in sequence.

The CDR3 reads CAISESKTSGGYEQYF. The CDR3 nucleotides are TGTGCCATCAGTGAGTCGAAGACTAGCGGGGGTTACGAGCAGTACTTC. The chain has TRBV10-3 and TRBJ2-7; 12 nucleotides line up with TRBD2. This CDR3 contains 16 residues. J lost 4 bases, V lost 0 bases, and 4 bases had no gene match. Per the germline V gene, CDR1 is ENHRY and CDR2 is SYGVKD.